The 9 T cell receptor beta chains given below trace back to one sample, sequenced in a study of cytotoxic CD8 clonotypes in ibrutinib-treated CLL. Repertoires were generated with immunoSEQ multiplex PCR, while TCRdb's copy carries only in-frame clones and drops some. The sample holds tens of thousands of clones; about 70% are singletons and the top ten take roughly 13%. The sequenced sample was PBMCs, obtained after 12 months of ibrutinib treatment. The source is a human donor with chronic lymphocytic leukemia.

The chain carries TRBV16 and TRBJ1-2; D is undetermined. This CDR3 spans 13 amino acids. Germline CDR1 KGHSY, CDR2 FQNENV. V lost 3 bases to trimming and J lost 6 bases, with 11 bases between them. The CDR3 loop reads CASSQDRSHGYTF. DNA of the CDR3: TGTGCCAGCAGCCAGGATCGGAGCCATGGCTACACCTTC.

The rearrangement uses TRBV27 and TRBJ1-1; 7 positions agree with TRBD1. The trim removed 7 bases at V and 4 bases at J, leaving 9 bases unmatched. This CDR3 comprises 14 residues. Germline V gives CDR1 MNHEY, CDR2 SMNVEV (reference sequence). The CDR3 loop is CASTQTGSITEAFF. CDR3 sequence (DNA): TGTGCCAGCACCCAGACAGGGAGTATCACTGAAGCTTTCTTT.

This chain uses TRBV29-1 with TRBJ1-2, with a weak D call TRBD1 (5 bases). Trimming took 7 bases from V and 3 from J, leaving 33 bases between them. Germline V gene lookup returns CDR1 SQVTM and CDR2 ANQGSEA. This CDR3 is 19 amino acids long. CDR3 sequence: CSAKPLEGLRVDDYYGYTF. CDR3 DNA sequence: TGCAGCGCTAAACCGCTTGAGGGGTTAAGGGTGGACGACTACTATGGCTACACCTTC.

The CDR3 spells CASSFLQGMNYGYTF. DNA of the CDR3: TGCGCCAGCAGCTTCCTCCAGGGGATGAACTATGGCTACACCTTC. The genes are TRBV5-1 and TRBJ1-2; D is perhaps TRBD1 (6 bases). The CDR3 loop spans 15 amino acids. Per the germline V gene, CDR1 is SGHRS and CDR2 is YFSETQ. The V and J ends lost 2 bases and 2 bases respectively, with 13 bases between them. Full variable domain (remainder filled in from reference TRBV5-1 and TRBJ1-2): KAGVTQTPRYLIKTRGQQVTLSCSPISGHRSVSWYQQTPGQGLQFLFEYFSETQRNKGNFPGRFSGRQFSNSRSEMNVSTLELGDSALYLCASSFLQGMNYGYTFGSGTRLTVV.

J is TRBJ1-2 and V is TRBV6-5, with 8 positions matching TRBD1. Germline V CDR1 and CDR2: MNHEY, SVGAGI. The CDR3 is made up of 13 amino acids. The trim removed 6 bases at V and 7 bases at J, leaving 7 bases unmatched. CDR3 in amino acids: CASRNRQGAGYTF. The CDR3 DNA reads as TGTGCCAGCAGGAATCGGCAGGGGGCTGGCTACACCTTC.

This chain joins TRBV28 and TRBJ2-7; D unresolved. The germline CDR1 and CDR2 sequences are MDHEN and SYDVKM. The CDR3 has 12 amino acids. V gave up 3 bases and J gave up 7 bases, with 10 bases separating them. The CDR3 DNA reads TGTGCCAGCAGTTTCCCCCAGAAAGAGCAGTACTTC. This gives the protein CASSFPQKEQYF.

The rearrangement links TRBV7-3 to TRBJ2-6; D is unclear. Trimming took off 5 bases at V and 5 bases at J, with 22 bases between the two ends. CDR1 and CDR2 from the germline V gene are SGHTA and FQGTGA. There are 18 residues in the CDR3. CDR3: CASSVSIRLQSRANVLTF. DNA for the CDR3: TGTGCCAGCAGCGTATCAATACGCTTACAAAGTCGGGCCAACGTCCTGACTTTC.

A single count supports this clone. CDR3 residues: CACPGQGASGNTIYF. The CDR3 DNA sequence: TGTGCCTGCCCGGGACAGGGGGCGTCTGGAAACACCATATATTTT. This chain joins TRBV30 and TRBJ1-3; the match to TRBD1 covers 12 bases. V dropped 6 bases and J dropped 1; count of bases not matched to a gene: 4. Germline loops: CDR1 GTSNPN, CDR2 SVGIG (reference sequence). The CDR3 is 15 amino acids.

Only a few counts were recorded for this clone. This chain links TRBV29-1 with TRBJ1-2, with 10 positions matching TRBD1. This CDR3 comprises 12 residues. Trimming at V came to 4 bases and at J to 4 bases, leaving 0 bases not matched to a gene. Looked up from germline, CDR1 is SQVTM and CDR2 is ANQGSEA. CDR3 sequence (DNA): TGCAGCGTTGGGACAGGGGGCTATGGCTACACCTTC. This gives the protein CSVGTGGYGYTF.